The 20 T cell receptor beta chains below all came from one sample that was sequenced in a study of OX40 agonist ivuxolimab in advanced cancers. The method was immunoSEQ multiplex PCR; TCRdb's version includes in-frame clones alone and lacks a portion of them. The table has approximately 82,000 clones, about 90% seen once; the top ten hold about 9%. The specimen was CD4+ or CD8+ T cells sorted from blood, collected in a trial of the OX40 agonist ivuxolimab. The receptor source for this set is an adult with an advanced solid tumor such as melanoma, head and neck, liver or kidney cancer.

The CDR3 DNA reads TGTGCCACGGACAGCCGACCGAACACTGAAGCTTTCTTT. This gives the protein CATDSRPNTEAFF. The chain employs TRBV19 and TRBJ1-1, with a weak D call TRBD1 (6 bases). The germline CDR1 and CDR2 sequences are LNHDA and SQIVND (reference sequence). Trimming took off 10 bases at V and 1 base at J, with 13 bases between the two ends. CDR3 length equals 13 residues.

The chain employs TRBV2 and TRBJ1-1, with 7 bases matching TRBD1. Germline CDR1 is SNHLY and CDR2 is FYNNEI. This CDR3 contains 12 residues. With V trimmed by 6 bases and J by 7 bases, 5 bases remained unmatched. This CDR3 is CASSEGQLEAFF. CDR3 DNA: TGTGCCAGCAGCGAGGGACAGCTTGAAGCTTTCTTT.

The chain joins TRBV5-1 to TRBJ2-7; 9 positions agree with TRBD1. The V and J ends lost 4 bases and 7 bases, in that order; junction bases with no gene match: 6. The CDR3 length is 13 residues. Per the germline V gene, CDR1 is SGHRS and CDR2 is YFSETQ. The CDR3 is CASSLTGGREQYF. The CDR3 DNA follows: TGCGCCAGCAGCCTGACAGGGGGGAGGGAGCAGTACTTC. Complete variable domain (other parts from reference TRBV5-1 and TRBJ2-7): KAGVTQTPRYLIKTRGQQVTLSCSPISGHRSVSWYQQTPGQGLQFLFEYFSETQRNKGNFPGRFSGRQFSNSRSEMNVSTLELGDSALYLCASSLTGGREQYFGPGTRLTVT.

The genes are TRBV27 and TRBJ1-1; no firm D call. CDR1 MNHEY and CDR2 SMNVEV come from the germline V gene (reference sequence). V lost 6 bases to trimming and J lost 7 bases, with 15 bases between them. The CDR3 spans 13 residues. CDR3 DNA: TGTGCCAGCAGCCCATTCCCCCACTTTGAAGCTTTCTTT. Translation: CASSPFPHFEAFF.

The chain recombines TRBV2 with TRBJ1-2; TRBD1 is a possible D gene (5 bases). Per the germline V gene, CDR1 is SNHLY and CDR2 is FYNNEI. Trimming took 2 bases from V and 7 from J, leaving 14 bases between them. The CDR3 length is 14 residues. CDR3 protein: CASSESGDYSGYTF. The CDR3 nucleotides are TGTGCCAGCAGTGAAAGCGGGGACTACAGTGGCTACACCTTC.

This chain joins TRBV6-5 and TRBJ1-2; tentatively, D is TRBD1 (5 bases). This CDR3 spans 15 amino acids. Germline CDR1 reads MNHEY; CDR2 reads SVGAGI. Trimming removed 0 bases at V and 4 bases at J, with 12 bases between. The CDR3 region has the DNA TGTGCCAGCAGTTACTCGGGGCAGGGTGGCTATGGCTACACCTTC. This codes for CASSYSGQGGYGYTF.

DNA of the CDR3: TGTGCCAGCAGCCCCCGGGACAGGGATTACGAGCAGTACTTC. Translation gives CASSPRDRDYEQYF. This chain uses TRBV2 with TRBJ2-7; 9 bases are shared with TRBD1. Trimming cost V 6 bases and J 4 bases; bases outside gene matches: 7. The CDR3 has 14 amino acids. Per the germline V gene, CDR1 is SNHLY and CDR2 is FYNNEI.

The rearrangement uses TRBV5-6 and TRBJ1-2, with a weak D call TRBD1 (5 bases). The CDR3 covers 15 residues. Trimming took 1 base from V and 4 from J, leaving 14 bases between them. Germline V gene lookup returns CDR1 SGHDT and CDR2 YYEEEE. CDR3 region: CASSLRQPAGYGYTF. In DNA, the CDR3 is TGTGCCAGCAGCTTGAGACAGCCCGCTGGCTATGGCTACACCTTC.

The sample holds a few counts of this clone. The chain combines TRBV6-6 with TRBJ2-7; 11 nucleotides align to TRBD2. This CDR3 is 16 amino acids long. Losses at the gene ends were 1 base for V and 4 bases for J; bases not matched to a gene: 6. Germline CDR1 is MNHNY and CDR2 is SVGAGI (reference sequence). The CDR3 protein is CASSYYDSGGVYEQYF. The DNA of the CDR3 is TGTGCCAGCAGTTACTATGATAGCGGGGGGGTTTACGAGCAGTACTTC.

The V call is TRBV2, the J call TRBJ2-4; the match to TRBD2 covers 8 bases. The CDR3 runs to 13 residues. Germline lookup yields CDR1 SNHLY and CDR2 FYNNEI. The J segment lost 6 bases and the V segment lost 4 bases, leaving 2 bases of the junction unmatched. CDR3 protein: CASSVSGVNIQYF. The CDR3 DNA is TGTGCCAGCAGTGTTAGCGGGGTAAACATTCAGTACTTC.

This rearrangement joins TRBV21-1 to TRBJ1-3. TRBV21-1 is designated a pseudogene. The CDR3 length is 15 residues. CDR3 DNA: TGTGCCAGCAGCTCCTTCCGAACCCCTCGGAACACCATATATTTT. Translation: CASSSFRTPRNTIYF.

Of note for this clone: In the same sample, other DNA sequences code for this CDR3. The J gene is TRBJ2-6, the V gene TRBV5-1; no firm D call. From germline, CDR1 is SGHRS and CDR2 YFSETQ. The CDR3 sequence is 15 residues long. Trimming pared 4 bases from V and 1 base from J, leaving 9 bases between. CDR3 coding DNA: TGCGCCAGCAGCCTGTTTTCATCTGGGGCCAACGTCCTGACTTTC. It yields the protein CASSLFSSGANVLTF.

This chain uses TRBV11-2 with TRBJ2-1; the D is unclear. The germline V gene has CDR1 SGHAT and CDR2 FQNNGV. Trimming pared 1 base from V and 4 bases from J, leaving 5 bases between. The CDR3 runs 13 residues. The CDR3 reads CASSLVAYNEQFF. DNA for the CDR3: TGTGCCAGCAGCTTAGTAGCTTACAATGAGCAGTTCTTC.

This chain uses TRBV9 with TRBJ2-1; D is uncertain. This CDR3 has 15 amino acids. CDR1 and CDR2 (germline): SGDLS, YYNGEE. Trimming stripped 2 bases from V and 0 bases from J, with 9 bases between. This CDR3 is CASSVREGSYNEQFF. For the CDR3, the DNA is TGTGCCAGCAGCGTTAGGGAAGGCTCCTACAATGAGCAGTTCTTC.

J is TRBJ1-2 and V is TRBV4-1, with 9 bases that match TRBD1. This CDR3 region has 15 residues. CDR1 and CDR2 (germline): MGHRA, YSYEKL. The J segment lost 4 bases and the V segment lost 4 bases, leaving 7 bases of the junction unmatched. The CDR3 DNA reads TGCGCCAGCAGCCGGGAACAGGGGGCGGGCTATGGCTACACCTTC. It translates to CASSREQGAGYGYTF.

The CDR3 DNA follows: TGTGCCAGTAGTATAGTCCCGGGGACACACAATGAGCAGTTCTTC. As protein: CASSIVPGTHNEQFF. This rearrangement joins TRBV19 to TRBJ2-1; maybe TRBD1 (6 bases). V lost 1 base, J lost 5 bases, and 12 bases lay in between. This CDR3 is 15 amino acids long. Germline V CDR1 and CDR2: LNHDA, SQIVND (reference sequence).

This clone has just one count. The CDR3: CASRLAGLAGLYNEQFF. DNA for the CDR3: TGTGCAAGTCGCTTAGCGGGACTAGCGGGCCTCTACAATGAGCAGTTCTTC. The rearrangement uses TRBV12-2 and TRBJ2-1; the table's D call, TRBD2, was not checked against the DNA. TRBV12-2 is noted as a pseudogene. CDR3 length equals 17 residues.

DNA for the CDR3: TGTGCCAGCAGCCCCGGCCGGGGACTAGTAAAGACCCAGTACTTC. It yields the protein CASSPGRGLVKTQYF. The chain links TRBV27 to TRBJ2-5; 8 bases match TRBD2. Germline CDR1 is MNHEY and CDR2 is SMNVEV (reference sequence). V shed 6 bases, J shed 6 bases, and the junction held 12 bases outside the gene matches. The CDR3 is 15 amino acids.

A few counts support this clone. This sequence joins TRBV29-1 and TRBJ2-7, with 8 positions matching TRBD1. V lost 4 bases and J lost 7; bases outside the gene matches: 6. This CDR3 contains 12 residues. Germline loops: CDR1 SQVTM, CDR2 ANQGSEA. CDR3 sequence: CSVGQGFTEQYF. CDR3 coding DNA: TGCAGCGTTGGACAGGGGTTTACTGAGCAGTACTTC.

V and J are TRBV4-2 and TRBJ2-1; possibly TRBD1 or TRBD2 for D (5 bases each). V lost 4 bases and J 2 bases, leaving 12 bases between the germline ends. The CDR3 runs 15 residues. Germline CDR1 and CDR2: LGHNA and YNFKEQ. The CDR3 DNA is TGTGCCAGCAGCCCTATGGGGGACGCCTACAATGAGCAGTTCTTC. The encoded protein is CASSPMGDAYNEQFF.